Presented here are 26 T cell receptor beta chains from one specimen sequenced in a study of early T cells in non-severe SARS-CoV-2 infection (dated by TCRdb to the early 2020s). Receptor amplification or capture employed 5' RACE. TCRdb records NextSeq 500 as the sequencer. TCRdb reprocessing: public reads trimmed at Q25 with fastp, clones called with MiXCR, in-frame beta chains kept. Each CDR3 protein gets just one entry, which takes the most common genes and DNA from the rows behind it. The sample table records 35,000 to 45,000 distinct CDR3 sequences; around 5% of these occur just once. The ten largest account for roughly 30% of the sample. Sequenced: whole blood. These receptors all come from an adult who was a healthcare worker with PCR-confirmed SARS-CoV-2 infection or an uninfected control (not recorded which).

This clonotype has ten or more counts. The V call is TRBV5-6, the J call TRBJ1-3; D uncertain. Germline V CDR1 and CDR2: SGHDT, YYEEEE. CDR3 size: 13 residues. The V and J ends lost 2 bases and 1 base respectively, with 4 bases between them. CDR3 sequence (DNA): TGTGCCAGCAGCTTCCGGTCTGGAAACACCATATATTTT. Its translation is CASSFRSGNTIYF.

This clonotype was detected many times. The CDR3, as DNA: TGTGCCAGCAGTTATCTAGCACTATCAGGGAACACTGAAGCTTTCTTT. Amino acid sequence: CASSYLALSGNTEAFF. V is TRBV6-5 and J is TRBJ1-1; D gene uncertain. The V end was cut by 3 bases, the J end by 1 base, with 15 bases between. The CDR3 loop spans 16 amino acids. Germline V lookup: CDR1 MNHEY, CDR2 SVGAGI.

This clonotype was observed a few times. This sequence joins TRBV5-4 and TRBJ2-5, with D possibly being TRBD1 (5 bases). Between the trimmed V and J ends, which lost 0 bases and 3 bases, there was a span of 9 bases. This CDR3 has 14 residues. Germline values: CDR1 SGHNT, CDR2 YYREEE (reference sequence). CDR3 sequence: CASSLAQQEETQYF. The CDR3 DNA follows: TGTGCCAGCAGCTTGGCCCAACAGGAAGAGACCCAGTACTTC. Full variable domain (missing parts from reference TRBV5-4 and TRBJ2-5): ETGVTQSPTHLIKTRGQQVTLRCSSQSGHNTVSWYQQALGQGPQFIFQYYREEENGRGNFPPRFSGLQFPNYSSELNVNALELDDSALYLCASSLAQQEETQYFGPGTRLLVL.

The rearrangement joins TRBV20-1 to TRBJ2-7; the match to TRBD1 covers 11 bases. The CDR3 has 15 amino acids. Germline values: CDR1 DFQATT, CDR2 SNEGSKA (reference sequence). J gave up 0 bases and V 4 bases, and 5 bases lay outside the gene matches. The DNA of the CDR3 is TGCAGTGCTACTTGGACAGGGGGCTCCTCCTACGAGCAGTACTTC. This translates into CSATWTGGSSYEQYF.

The rearrangement joins TRBV7-9 to TRBJ2-3, with 10 bases matching TRBD1. From germline, CDR1 is SEHNR and CDR2 FQNEAQ (reference sequence). The V gene end was trimmed by 5 bases and the J gene end by 1 base; junction bases not matched to a gene: 6. There are 16 residues in the CDR3. The CDR3 spells CASSLDRGPGTDTQYF. The CDR3, as DNA: TGTGCCAGCAGCCTCGACAGGGGGCCGGGCACAGATACGCAGTATTTT.

The table lists this clonotype with many counts. The CDR3 reads CASSLVTGNYGYTF. In DNA form, the CDR3 reads TGTGCCAGCAGCTTAGTAACAGGGAACTATGGCTACACCTTC. The chain is built from TRBV7-9 and TRBJ1-2, with a tentative D call TRBD1 (6 bases). Per the germline V gene, CDR1 is SEHNR and CDR2 is FQNEAQ (reference sequence). Between the trimmed V and J ends, which lost 1 base and 2 bases, there was a span of 8 bases. The CDR3 has 14 residues.

Ten or more counts support this clonotype. This rearrangement joins TRBV5-6 to TRBJ1-1; no clear D. With 4 bases removed from V and 7 bases from J, the gap between germline ends came to 11 bases. Germline-derived CDR1 and CDR2 are SGHDT and YYEEEE. The length of the CDR3 is 12 residues. DNA of the CDR3: TGTGCCAGCAGCCTGATCTCCGGTGAAGCTTTCTTT. Protein sequence: CASSLISGEAFF.

This clonotype was detected only a few times. The chain links TRBV18 to TRBJ1-2, with D hard to call. Trimming pared 3 bases from V and 3 bases from J, leaving 11 bases between. Germline V gene data show CDR1 as KGHSH and CDR2 as LQKENI. This CDR3 has 14 amino acids. The CDR3 is CASSPSGEDYGYTF. The CDR3 DNA reads TGTGCCAGCTCACCCTCCGGAGAAGACTATGGCTACACCTTC.

In the case of this clonotype: A much larger clone lies a single base off, so this may be a read error. The chain recombines TRBV29-1 with TRBJ2-1; 9 nucleotides line up with TRBD2. The length of the CDR3 is 14 residues. From germline, CDR1 is SQVTM and CDR2 ANQGSEA. The CDR3 DNA reads as TGCAGCGTTGACTCGCGGGGGGGACGGCTTGAGCACTTCTTC. This encodes CSVDSRGGRLEHFF.

This clonotype was counted between two and nine times. In DNA, the CDR3 is TGTGCCACCAGCGAGCTTAGGGGACAAGAGACCCAGTACTTC. Protein product: CATSELRGQETQYF. This chain uses TRBV15 with TRBJ2-5; possible D gene TRBD1, 5 bases. V lost 5 bases and J lost 2, with 12 bases in between. The CDR3 is made up of 14 amino acids. Germline CDR1 and CDR2: LNHNV and YYDKDF (reference sequence).

In this sample, this clonotype turned up many times. The V gene is TRBV6-5, the J gene TRBJ2-5; 7 positions agree with TRBD1. V dropped 0 bases and J dropped 4; count of bases not matched to a gene: 14. Germline values: CDR1 MNHEY, CDR2 SVGAGI. CDR3 length: 18 residues. CDR3 region: CASSYSNLGTPGGETQYF. DNA for the CDR3: TGTGCCAGCAGTTACTCGAACCTCGGGACGCCAGGGGGAGAGACCCAGTACTTC.

This clonotype was observed at least ten times. The chain couples TRBV28 to TRBJ2-1, with D possibly matching TRBD2 (6 bases). From germline, CDR1 is MDHEN and CDR2 SYDVKM. CDR3 length equals 16 residues. Between the trimmed V and J ends, which lost 6 bases and 2 bases, there was a span of 17 bases. CDR3 region: CASRERQGGTYNEQFF. In DNA form, the CDR3 reads TGTGCCAGCAGGGAGAGGCAGGGAGGCACCTACAATGAGCAGTTCTTC. The full variable domain, rest sourced from reference TRBV28 and TRBJ2-1, is DVKVTQSSRYLVKRTGEKVFLECVQDMDHENMFWYRQDPGLGLRLIYFSYDVKMKEKGDIPEGYSVSREKKERFSLILESASTNQTSMYLCASRERQGGTYNEQFFGPGTRLTVL.

This clonotype was counted at least ten times. CDR3 sequence (DNA): TGTGCCTGGAGTGCAGGAAACTATGGCTACACCTTC. Translation: CAWSAGNYGYTF. The chain carries TRBV30 and TRBJ1-2; D remains unclear. In germline, CDR1 is GTSNPN, CDR2 SVGIG (reference sequence). The CDR3 length is 12 residues. Trimming left V 1 base short and J 2 bases short, with 5 bases between.

This clonotype was counted ten times or more. J is TRBJ2-1 and V is TRBV6-1, with D maybe TRBD1 (5 bases). With 6 bases removed from V and 4 bases from J, the gap between germline ends came to 10 bases. The CDR3 contains 13 residues. CDR1 and CDR2 from the germline V gene are MNHNS and SASEGT. The CDR3: CASRKGQYNEQFF. CDR3 nucleotides: TGTGCCAGCAGGAAGGGGCAGTACAATGAGCAGTTCTTC.

This clonotype was recorded at least ten times. The chain has TRBV11-2 and TRBJ2-1, with D possibly TRBD2 on 6 matching bases. The CDR3 covers 16 residues. V was trimmed by 5 bases and J by 5 bases, leaving 19 bases between them. In germline, CDR1 is SGHAT, CDR2 FQNNGV. CDR3 residues: CASSLGPARRDNEQFF. CDR3 bases: TGTGCCAGCAGCCTCGGCCCGGCTAGGAGGGACAATGAGCAGTTCTTC.

This sequence joins TRBV7-9 and TRBJ2-3; no firm D call. Between the trimmed V and J ends, which lost 0 bases and 4 bases, there was a span of 2 bases. In germline, CDR1 is SEHNR, CDR2 FQNEAQ (reference sequence). CDR3 length: 12 amino acids. As DNA, the CDR3 is TGTGCCAGCAGCTTAGCGTCAGATACGCAGTATTTT. Its translation is CASSLASDTQYF.

This clonotype was observed at least ten times. The chain carries TRBV20-1 and TRBJ2-1; TRBD2 matches 9 bases. The V gene's germline CDR1 is DFQATT and CDR2 SNEGSKA (reference sequence). The CDR3 totals 16 residues. V was pared by 4 bases and J by 0 bases, with 7 bases of the junction left unmatched. CDR3 in amino acids: CSAKTTSGSSYNEQFF. The CDR3 DNA is TGCAGTGCTAAGACAACTAGCGGGTCCTCCTACAATGAGCAGTTCTTC.

This clonotype was recorded many times. This rearrangement joins TRBV7-3 to TRBJ2-1; 7 nucleotides align to TRBD2. This CDR3 has 13 amino acids. The germline V gene encodes CDR1 SGHTA and CDR2 FQGTGA. The V segment lost 0 bases and the J segment 10 bases; nucleotides outside the gene matches: 3. CDR3 in amino acids: CASSLTSGEEQFF. CDR3 nucleotide sequence: TGTGCCAGCAGCTTAACCAGCGGGGAGGAGCAGTTCTTC.

This clonotype was counted only a few times. V and J are TRBV19 and TRBJ2-2, with 10 bases fitting TRBD1. The CDR3 has 16 amino acids. Trimming at V came to 6 bases and at J to 6 bases, leaving 10 bases not matched to a gene. Germline lookup yields CDR1 LNHDA and CDR2 SQIVND (reference sequence). This CDR3 reads CASRDWTGGMAGELFF. The CDR3 DNA reads TGTGCCAGTAGGGACTGGACAGGGGGGATGGCCGGGGAGCTGTTTTTT.

The rearrangement links TRBV5-4 to TRBJ2-2, with D possibly matching TRBD2 (5 bases). Per the germline V gene, CDR1 is SGHNT and CDR2 is YYREEE (reference sequence). This CDR3 is built from 16 residues. The germline V and J ends were trimmed by 4 bases and 1 base, with 14 bases remaining between them. For the CDR3, the DNA is TGTGCCAGCAGCCCGGCCTGGGCGGGGAACACCGGGGAGCTGTTTTTT. Translating it yields CASSPAWAGNTGELFF.

This clonotype was counted many times. The rearrangement joins TRBV11-2 to TRBJ2-1, with TRBD2 identical over 11 bases. Trimming removed 5 bases from V and 8 bases from J; junction bases left unmatched: 11. This CDR3 is 16 amino acids long. Germline V lookup: CDR1 SGHAT, CDR2 FQNNGV. In DNA form, the CDR3 reads TGTGCCAGCAGCACGCCCGGGACTAGCGGAATATATGAGCAGTTCTTC. It yields the protein CASSTPGTSGIYEQFF.

This clonotype was picked up many times. The chain recombines TRBV6-2 or TRBV6-3 with TRBJ2-1; D is uncertain. The V and J ends lost 6 bases and 4 bases respectively, with 10 bases between them. The CDR3 contains 13 residues. Germline V gene lookup returns CDR1 MNHEY and CDR2 SVGEGT. In DNA, the CDR3 is TGTGCCAGCAGAGGTTGGGATTACAATGAGCAGTTCTTC. Translation gives CASRGWDYNEQFF.

This clonotype was seen a handful of times. The rearrangement joins TRBV18 to TRBJ2-1, with TRBD2 identical over 10 bases. After removal of 5 bases from V and 11 bases from J, the junction contained 15 bases not matched to a gene. CDR3 length: 16 amino acids. CDR1 and CDR2 from the germline V gene are KGHSH and LQKENI. CDR3 sequence (DNA): TGTGCCAGCTCAGCCACTAGCGGGACTTCTGATTTTAAGCAGTTCTTC. Its protein is CASSATSGTSDFKQFF. The full variable domain, completed using reference TRBV18 and TRBJ2-1, is NAGVMQNPRHLVRRRGQEARLRCSPMKGHSHVYWYRQLPEEGLKFMVYLQKENIIDESGMPKERFSAEFPKEGPSILRIQQVVRGDSAAYFCASSATSGTSDFKQFFGPGTRLTVL.

This clonotype was observed at least ten times. This chain links TRBV6-5 with TRBJ2-7; TRBD2 is a possible D gene (6 bases). This CDR3 has 15 residues. The germline CDR1 and CDR2 sequences are MNHEY and SVGAGI. Trimming removed 2 bases from V and 3 bases from J, with 14 bases in between. The DNA of the CDR3 is TGTGCCAGCAGTTACGCTTCGGGAGACCGCTACGAGCAGTACTTC. It yields the protein CASSYASGDRYEQYF.

This sequence joins TRBV7-2 and TRBJ2-7; D call uncertain. V shed 5 bases and J shed 4 bases, with 15 bases lying between them. CDR3 length equals 14 residues. Germline V gene data show CDR1 as SGHTA and CDR2 as FQGNSA. CDR3: CASSQDPNRYEQYF. CDR3 DNA sequence: TGTGCCAGCAGCCAAGACCCGAACCGGTACGAGCAGTACTTC.

The chain is built from TRBV12-3 or TRBV12-4 and TRBJ2-1, with D perhaps matching TRBD2 (6 bases). This CDR3 is 15 amino acids long. Trimming cost V 1 base and J 8 bases, with 15 bases left between them. CDR3 in DNA: TGTGCCAGCAGTTTAGAAATGGGGGGATTCCATGAGCAGTTCTTC. The encoded protein is CASSLEMGGFHEQFF.